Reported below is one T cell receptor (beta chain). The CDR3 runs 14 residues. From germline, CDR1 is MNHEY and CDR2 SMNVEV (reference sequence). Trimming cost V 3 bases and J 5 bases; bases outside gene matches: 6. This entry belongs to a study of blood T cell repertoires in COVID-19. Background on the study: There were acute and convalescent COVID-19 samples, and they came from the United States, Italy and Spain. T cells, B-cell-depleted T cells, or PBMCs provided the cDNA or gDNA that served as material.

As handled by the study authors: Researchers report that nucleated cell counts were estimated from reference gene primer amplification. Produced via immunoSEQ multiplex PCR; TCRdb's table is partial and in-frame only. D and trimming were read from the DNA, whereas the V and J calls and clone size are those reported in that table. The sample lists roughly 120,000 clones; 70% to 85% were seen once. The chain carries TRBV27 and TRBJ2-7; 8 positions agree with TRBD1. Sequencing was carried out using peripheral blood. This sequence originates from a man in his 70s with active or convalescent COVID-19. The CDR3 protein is CASSFRDRHHEQYF. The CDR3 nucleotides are TGTGCCAGCAGTTTCCGGGACAGGCATCACGAGCAGTACTTC.